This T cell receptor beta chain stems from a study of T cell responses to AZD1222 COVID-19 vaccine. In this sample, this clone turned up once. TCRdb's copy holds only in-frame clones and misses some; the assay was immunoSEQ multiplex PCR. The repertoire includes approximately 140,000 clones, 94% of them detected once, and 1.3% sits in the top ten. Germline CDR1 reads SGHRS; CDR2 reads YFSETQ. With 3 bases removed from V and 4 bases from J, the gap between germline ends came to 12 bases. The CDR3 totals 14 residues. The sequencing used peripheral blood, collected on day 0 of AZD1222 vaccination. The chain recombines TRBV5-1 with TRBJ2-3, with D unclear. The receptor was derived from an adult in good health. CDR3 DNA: TGCGCCAGCAGCTCTCCCCGACTCTCAGATACGCAGTATTTT. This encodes CASSSPRLSDTQYF.